The present TCR beta chain was sequenced within a study of vaccination and CD4 T cells after COVID-19. Study information: Everyone enrolled got two doses of BNT162b2 or mRNA-1273 vaccine. Post-COVID sampling occurred a median about 100 days after diagnosis (range 35 to 161).

The CDR3 is 15 amino acids. After removal of 4 bases from V and 5 bases from J, the junction contained 11 bases not matched to a gene. CDR1 and CDR2 from the germline V gene are SGHRS and YFSETQ. CD4+ T cells that had been cultured provided DNA sequenced with the Oncomine TCR Beta short-read assay. One entry per CDR3 protein, called by TCRdb with MiXCR from the PCR reads. The sample records more than 8,000 distinct CDR3 sequences, approximately 19% being singletons. Stated treatment: roughly 11-day PBMC culture with coronavirus spike peptide pools or control peptides (ViraFEST assay). Cells received half-medium changes with fresh IL-2 medium on days 3 and 7. About this clonotype: Its antigen is unidentified.

The source is a human donor who had recovered from COVID-19. The sample consisted of CD4+ T cells from blood, cultured in vitro, taken after SARS-CoV-2 vaccination. J is TRBJ2-5 and V is TRBV5-1; 7 bases are a match to TRBD1. CDR3 loop: CASSPQGEVRETQYF. In nucleotides, the CDR3 is TGCGCCAGCAGCCCCCAGGGGGAAGTAAGGGAGACCCAGTACTTC.